These 31 T cell receptor beta chains originate from one sample sequenced in a study of post-analysis software for immune sequencing data. Prepared TCR beta cDNA libraries contained unique molecular identifiers. TCRdb analysed the PCR reads with MiXCR anew, one entry per CDR3 protein. The sample shows roughly 150,000 distinct CDR3 sequences, under 40% of them seen only once. The material sequenced was blood, taken after autologous hematopoietic stem cell transplantation. The receptor set was obtained from a girl aged 10 to 17 with multiple sclerosis.

The V and J genes are TRBV7-2 and TRBJ2-4, with 7 bases identical to TRBD2. Trimming at V came to 1 base and at J to 1 base, leaving 7 bases not matched to a gene. The germline V gene encodes CDR1 SGHTA and CDR2 FQGNSA. This CDR3 is 17 amino acids long. CDR3 in amino acids: CASSLVGLADAKNIQYF. DNA for the CDR3: TGTGCCAGCAGCTTAGTCGGGCTAGCGGACGCCAAAAACATTCAGTACTTC.

V gene TRBV5-6 combines with J gene TRBJ2-7; D is unresolved. Between the trimmed V and J ends, which lost 4 bases and 3 bases, there was a span of 14 bases. CDR1 and CDR2 from the germline V gene are SGHDT and YYEEEE. The CDR3 totals 14 residues. CDR3 sequence reads: CASSHLVECYEQYF. CDR3 nucleotide sequence: TGTGCCAGCAGCCACCTGGTGGAGTGCTACGAGCAGTACTTC.

The CDR3, as DNA: TGCAGTGCTCGAACCGGGACTAGCGGGATCAATGAGCAGTTCTTC. It yields the protein CSARTGTSGINEQFF. This chain uses TRBV20-1 with TRBJ2-1; TRBD2 matches 13 bases. The germline gives CDR1 DFQATT, CDR2 SNEGSKA (reference sequence). The CDR3 has 15 residues. The ends lost 5 bases at V and 6 bases at J; junction bases unmatched: 7.

Only a few counts were recorded for this clonotype. The chain uses TRBV9 and TRBJ1-2, with unresolved D. Germline CDR1 SGDLS, CDR2 YYNGEE. The V gene lost 4 bases and the J gene lost 4 bases, with 17 bases spanning the gap. CDR3 length: 15 amino acids. CDR3 nucleotide sequence: TGTGCCAGCAGCTCTACCCTTCTTGATACCTATGGCTACACCTTC. This codes for CASSSTLLDTYGYTF.

The gene calls are TRBV12-3 or TRBV12-4 and TRBJ2-5; D uncertain. The CDR3 extends over 15 amino acids. V was cut by 7 bases and J by 2 bases, with 17 bases left in between. The CDR3: CASTPFGPLQETQYF. CDR3 sequence (DNA): TGTGCCAGCACCCCCTTCGGTCCTCTTCAAGAGACCCAGTACTTC.

As to this clonotype: Its ends do not fully match the called genes, so a read error is possible. This chain links TRBV5-1 with TRBJ2-1; D gene unclear. CDR1 is SGHRS, CDR2 YFSETQ, per germline. There are 15 residues in the CDR3. The CDR3 nucleotides read TGCACCAGCAGCTCCACGACTCCGACGGTCAATGAGCAGTTCTTC. Residues: CTSSSTTPTVNEQFF.

This clonotype was found a few times. The gene calls are TRBV20-1 and TRBJ2-7, with 14 positions matching TRBD2. This CDR3 spans 16 amino acids. V shed 6 bases, J shed 1 base, and the junction held 8 bases outside the gene matches. Germline V gene lookup returns CDR1 DFQATT and CDR2 SNEGSKA (reference sequence). The CDR3, as DNA: TGCAGTGCCAAGGGACTAGCGGGAGCTCGGTCCTACGAGCAGTACTTC. Translated, it gives CSAKGLAGARSYEQYF.

This clonotype has a handful of counts. The V and J genes are TRBV5-4 and TRBJ2-1; no firm D call. The CDR3 is 16 amino acids. Per the germline V gene, CDR1 is SGHNT and CDR2 is YYREEE (reference sequence). The V gene lost 4 bases and the J gene lost 1 base, with 15 bases spanning the gap. The CDR3 DNA reads as TGTGCCAGCAGCCCTCCACGGATGGGGTCCTACAATGAGCAGTTCTTC. Its translation is CASSPPRMGSYNEQFF. The entire variable domain, with the rest obtained from reference TRBV5-4 and TRBJ2-1, is as follows: ETGVTQSPTHLIKTRGQQVTLRCSSQSGHNTVSWYQQALGQGPQFIFQYYREEENGRGNFPPRFSGLQFPNYSSELNVNALELDDSALYLCASSPPRMGSYNEQFFGPGTRLTVL.

This clonotype has just a few counts. This sequence joins TRBV5-4 and TRBJ1-1; TRBD1 agrees at 9 bases. The V and J ends lost 0 bases and 1 base, in that order; junction bases with no gene match: 7. Germline CDR1 reads SGHNT; CDR2 reads YYREEE (reference sequence). The CDR3 has 17 residues. The DNA of the CDR3 is TGTGCCAGCAGCTTGGTGTCGGACAGGGGTACGAACACTGAAGCTTTCTTT. This gives the protein CASSLVSDRGTNTEAFF.

The J gene is TRBJ1-6, the V gene TRBV20-1; 7 bases agree with TRBD1. The germline CDR1 and CDR2 sequences are DFQATT and SNEGSKA (reference sequence). CDR3 length: 16 residues. The V segment lost 0 bases and the J segment 10 bases; nucleotides outside the gene matches: 12. DNA for the CDR3: TGCAGTGCTAGAGACCTGACGACAGGGAGTCTCTCACCCCTCCACTTT. Translating gives CSARDLTTGSLSPLHF.

About this clonotype itself: The junction departs from the called germline gene at one end, perhaps through a read error. V is TRBV12-3 or TRBV12-4 and J is TRBJ1-2; D might be TRBD1 (6 bases). The length of the CDR3 is 13 residues. The CDR3 DNA sequence: TGTGCCAGCTCCGGGACACCGACCGCTGGCTACACTTTC. Protein product: CASSGTPTAGYTF.

In regard to this clonotype: This clone may be a read error of a much larger clone one base away. J is TRBJ2-5 and V is TRBV7-2, with D unclear. The CDR3 consists of 11 residues. Trimming shortened V by 3 bases and J by 11 bases, and 10 bases separated the two germline ends. Germline loops: CDR1 SGHTA, CDR2 FQGNSA. The DNA for the CDR3 is TGTGCCAGCAGCTTTAAGTACAAGCAGTACTTC. Translated: CASSFKYKQYF.

This clonotype was seen only a few times. The rearrangement joins TRBV7-2 to TRBJ2-4; possible D gene TRBD2, 5 bases. The CDR3 has 16 residues. Trimming pared 5 bases from V and 0 bases from J, leaving 14 bases between. CDR1 SGHTA and CDR2 FQGNSA come from the germline V gene. The CDR3 reads CASSPLPGLAKNIQYF. CDR3 sequence (DNA): TGTGCCAGCAGCCCCCTCCCGGGATTAGCCAAAAACATTCAGTACTTC.

This chain uses TRBV29-1 with TRBJ1-1, with unresolved D. Germline-derived CDR1 and CDR2 are SQVTM and ANQGSEA. Trimming left V 4 bases short and J 11 bases short, with 11 bases between. CDR3 length: 10 amino acids. The CDR3 nucleotides read TGCAGCGTTGGTCTACCGGGGGCTTTCTTT. As protein: CSVGLPGAFF.

This sequence joins TRBV6-1 and TRBJ1-2; D is ambiguous. The germline V gene encodes CDR1 MNHNS and CDR2 SASEGT. CDR3 length equals 13 residues. V lost 5 bases and J lost 5, with 12 bases in between. The CDR3 sequence is CASSPEDGYGYTF. The CDR3, as DNA: TGTGCCAGCAGTCCCGAGGACGGGTATGGCTACACCTTC.

This clonotype was seen a handful of times. The chain combines TRBV7-2 with TRBJ2-5, with TRBD2 matching over 8 bases. Germline CDR1 and CDR2: SGHTA and FQGNSA. The CDR3 consists of 14 residues. With V trimmed by 7 bases and J by 2 bases, 6 bases remained unmatched. The CDR3 sequence is CASTPGGLQETQYF. CDR3 nucleotide sequence: TGTGCCAGCACCCCGGGGGGGCTGCAAGAGACCCAGTACTTC.

As for this clonotype: A much bigger clone sits one base away, suggesting this may be a read error. In nucleotides, the CDR3 is TGTGCCAGCAGCCCAGGACAGGGTCGGTGGGTTCAGTACTTC. It codes for CASSPGQGRWVQYF. The V gene is TRBV6-2 or TRBV6-3, the J gene TRBJ2-7; 8 nucleotides align to TRBD1. Germline loops: CDR1 MNHEY, CDR2 SVGEGT. Trimming took 6 bases from V and 10 from J; bases not matched to a gene: 14. The CDR3 loop spans 14 amino acids.

With regard to this clonotype: Possible read error: a much larger clone is one base away. The rearrangement links TRBV12-3 or TRBV12-4 to TRBJ1-4, with D uncertain. V lost 5 bases and J 8 bases, leaving 15 bases between the germline ends. This CDR3 region has 14 residues. The CDR3 spells CASSRGRGREKLFF. CDR3 DNA sequence: TGTGCCAGCAGTCGCGGACGGGGTCGGGAAAAACTGTTTTTT.

V is TRBV12-3 or TRBV12-4 and J is TRBJ2-7; TRBD2 agrees at 14 bases. The trim removed 5 bases at V and 6 bases at J, leaving 0 bases unmatched. This CDR3 is built from 13 residues. The CDR3 region has the DNA TGTGCCAGCAGTGGACTAGCGGGGGGCGAGCAGTACTTC. Protein product: CASSGLAGGEQYF.

The gene calls are TRBV29-1 and TRBJ2-5, with unresolved D. The last part of the DNA fits TRBJ2-7 better; the J call may be wrong. CDR1 and CDR2 from the germline V gene are SQVTM and ANQGSEA. This CDR3 is built from 10 residues. The CDR3 loop reads CSVAPHEQYF. The CDR3 region has the DNA TGCAGCGTTGCCCCCCACGAGCAGTACTTC.

About this clonotype: Mismatch with germline at one junction end may stem from a read error. V usage is TRBV4-2 and J usage is TRBJ1-1, with D tentatively TRBD1 (5 bases). This CDR3 has 16 amino acids. Germline CDR1 LGHNA, CDR2 YNFKEQ. CDR3 coding DNA: TGTGCCGGCAGCCAAGAATTGAGACAGCCGAACACTGAAGCTTTCTTT. Translating it yields CAGSQELRQPNTEAFF.

The CDR3 DNA follows: TGCAGTGCTAGAGATCGGATTAGCGGGAGGGCCAGGAATGAGCAGTACTTC. This translates into CSARDRISGRARNEQYF. V usage is TRBV20-1 and J usage is TRBJ2-5; 11 bases map to TRBD2. The V and J ends lost 0 bases and 11 bases, in that order; junction bases with no gene match: 17. This CDR3 has 17 residues. Germline loops: CDR1 DFQATT, CDR2 SNEGSKA (reference sequence).

This clonotype showed up just a few times. This chain connects TRBV3-1 to TRBJ1-2, with D possibly matching TRBD1 (5 bases). The V and J ends lost 0 bases and 8 bases respectively, with 13 bases between them. This CDR3 region has 14 residues. From germline, CDR1 is LGHDT and CDR2 YNNKEL (reference sequence). The CDR3, as DNA: TGTGCCAGCAGCCAAGATCAGGGAGGGGTAGGCTACACCTTC. Its translation: CASSQDQGGVGYTF.

V usage is TRBV14 and J usage is TRBJ1-2; no reliable D call. Looked up from germline, CDR1 is SGHDN and CDR2 is FVKESK. The ends were cut back, 2 bases at V and 8 bases at J, with 12 bases in the middle. There are 13 residues in the CDR3. The DNA for the CDR3 is TGTGCCAGCAGCCAATCTGTCATACTCGGCTACACCTTC. Its translation: CASSQSVILGYTF.

This chain connects TRBV7-2 to TRBJ2-1; D uncertain. V lost 8 bases and J lost 6, with 14 bases in between. There are 13 residues in the CDR3. CDR1 is SGHTA and CDR2 is FQGNSA in the germline V gene. CDR3 protein: CASSPPSSNEQFF. The CDR3 nucleotides read TGTGCCAGCTCCCCTCCATCCAGCAATGAGCAGTTCTTC.

This clonotype was recorded a few times. This may be a read error, as it is one base from a much larger clone. The V call is TRBV12-3 or TRBV12-4, the J call TRBJ2-7; D might be TRBD1 (6 bases). The CDR3 loop spans 14 amino acids. Trimming removed 7 bases from V and 0 bases from J, with 13 bases in between. The CDR3 DNA reads as TGTGCCAGCACTCAGCAGGGGCCCTCCTACGAGCAGTACTTC. Translating gives CASTQQGPSYEQYF.

The chain recombines TRBV7-6 with TRBJ2-3; D gene ambiguous. Trimming removed 5 bases at V and 3 bases at J, with 18 bases between. Germline V gene sequence: CDR1 SGHVS, CDR2 FNYEAQ. This CDR3 spans 16 amino acids. CDR3 DNA: TGTGCCAGCAGCCCGGCGGTGGGCAGCTTGACAGATACGCAGTATTTT. This codes for CASSPAVGSLTDTQYF.

The chain uses TRBV6-2 or TRBV6-3 and TRBJ1-4; D gene unclear. The CDR3 is 17 residues long. Trimming shortened V by 4 bases and J by 0 bases, and 15 bases separated the two germline ends. Germline CDR1 MNHEY, CDR2 SVGEGT. The CDR3 DNA reads as TGTGCCAGCAGTTCCCGAATGGTGTGGGCAACTAATGAAAAACTGTTTTTT. Its protein product is CASSSRMVWATNEKLFF.

The chain uses TRBV3-1 and TRBJ1-2, with 8 bases lining up with TRBD1. The V and J ends lost 4 bases and 7 bases, in that order; junction bases with no gene match: 11. CDR3 length equals 15 residues. Germline loops: CDR1 LGHDT, CDR2 YNNKEL (reference sequence). CDR3 protein: CASSPTRTTGGGYTF. CDR3 bases: TGTGCCAGCAGCCCCACCCGAACTACAGGGGGTGGCTACACCTTC. Full variable domain (rest looked up from reference TRBV3-1 and TRBJ1-2): DTAVSQTPKYLVTQMGNDKSIKCEQNLGHDTMYWYKQDSKKFLKIMFSYNNKELIINETVPNRFSPKSPDKAHLNLHINSLELGDSAVYFCASSPTRTTGGGYTFGSGTRLTVV.

This clonotype was found once. The V call is TRBV20-1, the J call TRBJ2-5, with D perhaps matching TRBD1 or TRBD2 (6 bases each). V was pared by 1 base and J by 7 bases, with 13 bases between. Germline CDR1 and CDR2: DFQATT and SNEGSKA (reference sequence). CDR3 size: 13 residues. This CDR3 is CSARVGGSRTQYF. The CDR3 DNA reads as TGCAGTGCTAGAGTCGGGGGCTCCAGGACCCAGTACTTC.

The V call is TRBV24-1, the J call TRBJ2-1, with D unclear. Germline V CDR1 and CDR2: KGHDR, SFDVKD. The CDR3 covers 16 residues. V was clipped by 7 bases and J by 0 bases, with 15 bases between them. The CDR3 loop reads CATSVSSPSSYNEQFF. The CDR3 DNA sequence: TGTGCCACCAGCGTGAGCTCCCCGAGCTCCTACAATGAGCAGTTCTTC.